Below are 17 T cell receptor beta chains sequenced from a single sample in a study of blood T cell repertoires in COVID-19 (TCRdb year 2020). The method behind the library was the immunoSEQ multiplex PCR assay. Drawn from immuneACCESS, this table holds only the in-frame rearrangements with V and J called that TCRdb kept. Clones are partly lost; checked studies trace under half to an unresolved V gene and leave the rest unexplained. This sample is represented by 400,000 to 550,000 clones; around 89% of them were singletons. The ten largest clonotypes hold 4.3% of the sample. Specimen: peripheral blood. These receptors were obtained from a woman aged 25 to 39 with acute or convalescent COVID-19.

This clone was recorded only once. The chain joins TRBV7-3 to TRBJ2-3; 7 nucleotides line up with TRBD2. V was pared by 5 bases and J by 6 bases, with 8 bases of the junction left unmatched. This CDR3 is 14 amino acids long. Germline V CDR1 and CDR2: SGHTA, FQGTGA. This CDR3 reads CASSPGSGVDTQYF. In DNA form, the CDR3 reads TGTGCCAGCAGCCCGGGGAGCGGGGTTGATACGCAGTATTTT.

The genes are TRBV5-4 and TRBJ2-7, with D possibly TRBD2 on 6 matching bases. V shed 3 bases and J shed 3 bases, with 16 bases lying between them. The CDR3 sequence is 15 residues long. From germline, CDR1 is SGHNT and CDR2 YYREEE (reference sequence). CDR3 sequence: CASSSYGGLGYEQYF. Written as DNA, the CDR3 is TGTGCCAGCAGCTCTTACGGGGGATTGGGCTACGAGCAGTACTTC.

The chain carries TRBV7-9 and TRBJ1-4; 9 nucleotides match TRBD1. Trimming cost V 4 bases and J 8 bases; bases outside gene matches: 5. CDR3 size: 14 residues. CDR1 SEHNR and CDR2 FQNEAQ come from the germline V gene (reference sequence). The CDR3 reads CASSSWTGVEKLFF. The DNA for the CDR3 is TGTGCCAGCAGCTCTTGGACAGGGGTAGAAAAACTGTTTTTT.

This clone was recorded once. This rearrangement joins TRBV27 to TRBJ1-5, with unresolved D. The CDR3 is made up of 14 amino acids. CDR1 and CDR2 (germline): MNHEY, SMNVEV (reference sequence). V was cut by 5 bases and J by 9 bases, with 17 bases left in between. The CDR3: CASSPYGREGPQHF. CDR3 coding DNA: TGTGCCAGCAGTCCTTATGGACGGGAGGGGCCCCAGCATTTT.

The chain joins TRBV28 to TRBJ2-2; D remains ambiguous. The CDR3 has 14 amino acids. Trimming removed 2 bases from V and 6 bases from J, with 10 bases in between. Per the germline V gene, CDR1 is MDHEN and CDR2 is SYDVKM. CDR3 DNA sequence: TGTGCCAGCAGTTTAATACGCGGATCCGGGGAGCTGTTTTTT. Residues: CASSLIRGSGELFF.

CDR3 coding DNA: TGTGCCACCGGCGGGGAGGGACATGAGCAGTTCTTC. This translates into CATGGEGHEQFF. The rearrangement links TRBV24-1 to TRBJ2-1, with 7 bases that match TRBD2. CDR1 and CDR2 (germline): KGHDR, SFDVKD. Trimming removed 9 bases from V and 8 bases from J; junction bases left unmatched: 6. The CDR3 covers 12 residues.

About this clone itself: This same CDR3 is encoded by further DNA sequences in the sample. DNA of the CDR3: TGTGCCAGCAGCATTACGGGGGAGCAGTTCTTC. Protein sequence: CASSITGEQFF. The chain employs TRBV7-3 and TRBJ2-1; TRBD2 is a possible D gene (5 bases). Germline V gene sequence: CDR1 SGHTA, CDR2 FQGTGA. V was pared by 5 bases and J by 10 bases, with 9 bases between. This CDR3 contains 11 residues.

V is TRBV9 and J is TRBJ2-7; 9 bases align to TRBD1. The CDR3 totals 15 residues. With V trimmed by 0 bases and J by 5 bases, 6 bases remained unmatched. Germline V gene data show CDR1 as SGDLS and CDR2 as YYNGEE. The CDR3 protein is CASSVAGTGSHEQYF. The CDR3 coding sequence is TGTGCCAGCAGCGTAGCGGGGACAGGGTCCCACGAGCAGTACTTC.

The chain is built from TRBV19 and TRBJ1-2, with 10 bases matching TRBD1. Germline V lookup: CDR1 LNHDA, CDR2 SQIVND (reference sequence). The ends lost 4 bases at V and 4 bases at J; junction bases unmatched: 9. The CDR3 totals 16 residues. The CDR3 nucleotides are TGTGCCAGTAGTACCACCGGGACAGGGGCTGGCTATGGCTACACCTTC. Amino acids: CASSTTGTGAGYGYTF. Supplemented by reference TRBV19 and TRBJ1-2, the full variable domain reads DGGITQSPKYLFRKEGQNVTLSCEQNLNHDAMYWYRQDPGQGLRLIYYSQIVNDFQKGDIAEGYSVSREKKESFPLTVTSAQKNPTAFYLCASSTTGTGAGYGYTFGSGTRLTVV.

The gene calls are TRBV7-2 and TRBJ2-2, with D tentatively TRBD2 (6 bases). Germline CDR1 SGHTA, CDR2 FQGNSA. CDR3 size: 14 residues. Trimming removed 7 bases from V and 8 bases from J, with 17 bases in between. CDR3 region: CASTGGRGAGELFF. CDR3 sequence (DNA): TGTGCCAGCACCGGGGGTCGGGGCGCGGGGGAGCTGTTTTTT.

The chain combines TRBV7-8 with TRBJ2-1; 13 bases are shared with TRBD2. With 7 bases clipped from V and 0 bases from J, the junction kept 6 bases outside the gene matches. The germline V gene has CDR1 SGHVS and CDR2 FQNEAQ. The CDR3 has 17 residues. In nucleotides, the CDR3 is TGTGCCAGCACCCCAAGGACTAGCGGGGGCTCCTACAATGAGCAGTTCTTC. Amino acid sequence: CASTPRTSGGSYNEQFF.

This clone was seen just once. The chain uses TRBV5-4 and TRBJ1-1; TRBD1 matches at 9 bases. This CDR3 spans 13 amino acids. V gave up 0 bases and J gave up 11 bases; unmatched junction bases: 5. CDR1 SGHNT and CDR2 YYREEE come from the germline V gene (reference sequence). CDR3 region: CASSLEQGARAFF. CDR3 DNA: TGTGCCAGCAGCTTGGAACAGGGGGCGCGGGCTTTCTTT.

This chain uses TRBV2 with TRBJ2-2; possible D gene TRBD1, 6 bases. The CDR3 runs to 15 residues. Per the germline V gene, CDR1 is SNHLY and CDR2 is FYNNEI. Trimming shortened V by 8 bases and J by 5 bases, and 18 bases separated the two germline ends. The CDR3 reads CASELQGSRTGELFF. The CDR3 bases are TGTGCCAGCGAGTTACAGGGTTCGAGAACCGGGGAGCTGTTTTTT.

V and J are TRBV11-2 and TRBJ2-1; D might be TRBD1 (8 bases). CDR3 length: 14 residues. The V gene's germline CDR1 is SGHAT and CDR2 FQNNGV. Trimming took off 6 bases at V and 12 bases at J, with 21 bases between the two ends. The CDR3, as DNA: TGTGCCAGCAGACAGGGGGGGATTGGTATTGGGCAGTTCTTC. The encoded protein is CASRQGGIGIGQFF.

V and J are TRBV25-1 and TRBJ1-5; D remains unclear. Germline-derived CDR1 and CDR2 are MGHDK and SYGVNS. The germline V and J ends were trimmed by 2 bases and 0 bases, with 2 bases remaining between them. The CDR3 covers 13 residues. In DNA form, the CDR3 reads TGTGCCAGCAGTGAACGTAGCAATCAGCCCCAGCATTTT. Translating gives CASSERSNQPQHF.

The rearrangement links TRBV7-9 to TRBJ2-7; TRBD2 matches 7 bases. The CDR3 length is 14 residues. The germline V gene has CDR1 SEHNR and CDR2 FQNEAQ (reference sequence). J gave up 6 bases and V 5 bases, and 10 bases lay outside the gene matches. In DNA form, the CDR3 reads TGTGCCAGCAGCACACTACTATCGGGGGGCGAGCAGTACTTC. Protein product: CASSTLLSGGEQYF.

This clone appeared once. J is TRBJ2-5 and V is TRBV5-1, with 8 bases aligning to TRBD2. CDR1 and CDR2 (germline): SGHRS, YFSETQ. The junction had 6 bases not matched to a gene; V was cut back by 0 bases and J by 2 bases. The CDR3 totals 16 residues. Here the CDR3 reads CASSLGAGALQETQYF. CDR3 DNA sequence: TGCGCCAGCAGCTTGGGAGCGGGGGCCTTACAAGAGACCCAGTACTTC.